This entry is about one T cell receptor (beta chain). The V gene's germline CDR1 is SGHNT and CDR2 YYREEE (reference sequence). The CDR3 totals 16 residues. V lost 2 bases and J lost 7; bases outside the gene matches: 9. This entry belongs to a study of blood T cell repertoires in COVID-19. This table comes from immunoSEQ multiplex PCR, and its TCRdb copy is limited to in-frame clones, with some not included. The sample gives 75,000 to 85,000 clones, approximately 89% of which show up once; roughly 5% is in the top ten. The TCR was taken from a man over 45 with active COVID-19. V and J are TRBV5-4 and TRBJ2-2; 9 bases align to TRBD2. The specimen was peripheral blood. The CDR3 sequence is CASSFVGGRAGGELFF. CDR3 sequence (DNA): TGTGCCAGCAGCTTCGTAGGCGGGAGGGCCGGCGGGGAGCTGTTTTTT. Looking up the rest from reference TRBV5-4 and TRBJ2-2 gives the full variable domain: ETGVTQSPTHLIKTRGQQVTLRCSSQSGHNTVSWYQQALGQGPQFIFQYYREEENGRGNFPPRFSGLQFPNYSSELNVNALELDDSALYLCASSFVGGRAGGELFFGEGSRLTVL.